A selection of T cell receptor beta chains follows, all from one sample in a study of identical twins. TCRdb reprocessed the 5' RACE reads via MiXCR and lists one record per CDR3 protein. The sample records 520,000 or so distinct CDR3 sequences, 20% to 25% being singletons. This sample was also put to use in a study of T cells expressing NK-cell markers.

Sequencing used CD4+ T cells sorted from blood. Every receptor here comes from a woman aged 18 to 35 in good health. CDR3s include the opening cysteine and the closing phenylalanine or tryptophan. D genes are given only for firm matches. The size of a clone is reported for some rows only, either as once, few or many, or as a class for expanded clones.

v_call: TRBV12-3/TRBV12-4; d_call: TRBD2; j_call: TRBJ2-3; clone_size: NA; cdr3_nt: TGTGCCAGCAGTTTGACCTTCGAACGGGACTACACAGATACGCAGTATTTT; cdr3_aa: CASSLTFERDYTDTQYF
v_call: TRBV12-3/TRBV12-4; d_call: NA; j_call: TRBJ1-2; clone_size: few; cdr3_nt: TGTGCCAGCAGTAGAAGACAGGCCCAGGGCTACACCTTC; cdr3_aa: CASSRRQAQGYTF
v_call: TRBV6-2/TRBV6-3; d_call: TRBD2; j_call: TRBJ2-1; clone_size: NA; cdr3_nt: TGTGCCAGCAGGACTAGCGGGACCCAAGAGCAGTTCTTC; cdr3_aa: CASRTSGTQEQFF
v_call: TRBV12-3/TRBV12-4; d_call: TRBD2; j_call: TRBJ2-7; clone_size: few; cdr3_nt: TGTGCCAGCAGATCCGGGACTAGCTCATCCGAGCAGTACTTC; cdr3_aa: CASRSGTSSSEQYF
v_call: TRBV29-1; d_call: TRBD1; j_call: TRBJ1-2; clone_size: NA; cdr3_nt: TGCAGCGATCGGGACAGGTCTAACTATGGCTACACCTTC; cdr3_aa: CSDRDRSNYGYTF
v_call: TRBV12-3/TRBV12-4; d_call: NA; j_call: TRBJ1-4; clone_size: NA; cdr3_nt: TGTGCCAGCGGATTGGGACGGCATAATGAAAAACTGTTTTTT; cdr3_aa: CASGLGRHNEKLFF
v_call: TRBV4-3; d_call: TRBD1; j_call: TRBJ2-1; clone_size: NA; cdr3_nt: TGCGCCAGCAGCCAAGCGGGACAGGGGGCGGAGGGTGAGCAGTTCTTC; cdr3_aa: CASSQAGQGAEGEQFF
v_call: TRBV7-9; d_call: NA; j_call: TRBJ2-1; clone_size: few; cdr3_nt: TGTGCCAGCAGTAAGAGACTGGGCAATGAGCAGTTCTTC; cdr3_aa: CASSKRLGNEQFF
v_call: TRBV7-9; d_call: NA; j_call: TRBJ1-2; clone_size: NA; cdr3_nt: TGTGCCAGCACGCTCGGGGGAGACTATGGCTACACCTTC; cdr3_aa: CASTLGGDYGYTF
v_call: TRBV10-3; d_call: TRBD1; j_call: TRBJ2-5; clone_size: NA; cdr3_nt: TGTGCCATCAGGGGGAGCAGGGGGAACCAAGAGACCCAGTACTTC; cdr3_aa: CAIRGSRGNQETQYF
v_call: TRBV20-1; d_call: TRBD2; j_call: TRBJ2-5; clone_size: NA; cdr3_nt: TGCAGTGCTAGATTAGGGACTAGCGTCGAGACCCAGTACTTC; cdr3_aa: CSARLGTSVETQYF
v_call: TRBV20-1; d_call: NA; j_call: TRBJ2-3; clone_size: many; cdr3_nt: TGCAGTGCTCGCCCCGGGACTCGCACAGATACGCAGTATTTT; cdr3_aa: CSARPGTRTDTQYF
v_call: TRBV10-3; d_call: TRBD2; j_call: TRBJ2-7; clone_size: NA; cdr3_nt: TGTGCCATCACAGAGGGACTAGCGGGAGTGGGTTACGAGCAGTACTTC; cdr3_aa: CAITEGLAGVGYEQYF
v_call: TRBV3-1; d_call: NA; j_call: TRBJ2-1; clone_size: few; cdr3_nt: TGTGCCAGCAGCCACAAGTACAATGAGCAGTTCTTC; cdr3_aa: CASSHKYNEQFF
v_call: TRBV6-5; d_call: TRBD2; j_call: TRBJ2-7; clone_size: once; cdr3_nt: TGTGCCAGCAGTTACTCGACGCTAGCGGGGCTCTCCTACGAGCAGTACTTC; cdr3_aa: CASSYSTLAGLSYEQYF
v_call: TRBV20-1; d_call: NA; j_call: TRBJ2-7; clone_size: few; cdr3_nt: TGCAGTGCTAGGCCTTCCAGAACACTCTACTACGAGCAGTACTTC; cdr3_aa: CSARPSRTLYYEQYF
v_call: TRBV12-5; d_call: TRBD1; j_call: TRBJ1-6; clone_size: few; cdr3_nt: TGTGCTAGTGGGCCCCCGGACAGGGATTCACCCCTCCACTTT; cdr3_aa: CASGPPDRDSPLHF
v_call: TRBV25-1; d_call: NA; j_call: TRBJ1-2; clone_size: few; cdr3_nt: TGTGCCAGCAGTGAATTTGGAGGCGGCTACACCTTC; cdr3_aa: CASSEFGGGYTF
v_call: TRBV20-1; d_call: TRBD1; j_call: TRBJ2-4; clone_size: NA; cdr3_nt: TGCAGTGCTCCCGGGACAGGGGGCCGGGGCATTCAGTACTTC; cdr3_aa: CSAPGTGGRGIQYF
v_call: TRBV20-1; d_call: TRBD2; j_call: TRBJ2-3; clone_size: NA; cdr3_nt: TGCAGTGCTAGAGTGGGACTAAACACAGATACGCAGTATTTT; cdr3_aa: CSARVGLNTDTQYF
v_call: TRBV12-3/TRBV12-4; d_call: NA; j_call: TRBJ1-1; clone_size: NA; cdr3_nt: TGTGCCAGCAGAGATACAGTAGGAGACACTGAAGCTTTCTTT; cdr3_aa: CASRDTVGDTEAFF
v_call: TRBV20-1; d_call: TRBD2; j_call: TRBJ2-3; clone_size: few; cdr3_nt: TGCAGTGCTAGAGAGGCTAGCGGGGTAGATACGCAGTATTTT; cdr3_aa: CSAREASGVDTQYF
v_call: TRBV29-1; d_call: TRBD2; j_call: TRBJ2-2; clone_size: many; cdr3_nt: TGCAGCGTGGAAGGGACTAGCGGGAGGGAGAACACCGGGGAGCTGTTTTTT; cdr3_aa: CSVEGTSGRENTGELFF
v_call: TRBV29-1; d_call: TRBD1; j_call: TRBJ2-1; clone_size: few; cdr3_nt: TGCAGCGCCGGACAGGGTGAACGGGATGAGCAGTTCTTC; cdr3_aa: CSAGQGERDEQFF
v_call: TRBV18; d_call: NA; j_call: TRBJ1-2; clone_size: NA; cdr3_nt: TGTGCCAGCTCGACAGGTTTTGACTACACCTTC; cdr3_aa: CASSTGFDYTF
v_call: TRBV29-1; d_call: TRBD2; j_call: TRBJ2-1; clone_size: few; cdr3_nt: TGCAGCAAGGTAGCGGGAGACGGCGAGCAGTTCTTC; cdr3_aa: CSKVAGDGEQFF
v_call: TRBV19; d_call: NA; j_call: TRBJ1-1; clone_size: few; cdr3_nt: TGTGCCAGTACTAAGTTCGGGGGCTACACTGAAGCTTTCTTT; cdr3_aa: CASTKFGGYTEAFF
v_call: TRBV20-1; d_call: NA; j_call: TRBJ2-1; clone_size: once; cdr3_nt: TGCAGTGCTAGAAGTCGGAGCTCCTACAATGAGCAGTTCTTC; cdr3_aa: CSARSRSSYNEQFF
v_call: TRBV20-1; d_call: NA; j_call: TRBJ2-7; clone_size: few; cdr3_nt: TGCAGTGCTAGGGGGGCCGGGCGGTACGAGCAGTACTTC; cdr3_aa: CSARGAGRYEQYF
v_call: TRBV5-1; d_call: TRBD2; j_call: TRBJ2-3; clone_size: NA; cdr3_nt: TGCGCCAGCAGCTTGCGGGCTAGCGGGAGGGCCGAGACGGATACGCAGTATTTT; cdr3_aa: CASSLRASGRAETDTQYF
v_call: TRBV9; d_call: NA; j_call: TRBJ1-1; clone_size: few; cdr3_nt: TGTGCCAGCACCCAGGGACTGTCGAACACTGAAGCTTTCTTT; cdr3_aa: CASTQGLSNTEAFF
v_call: TRBV5-6; d_call: NA; j_call: TRBJ1-1; clone_size: NA; cdr3_nt: TGTGCCAGCAGCTTGGTGCCAGGGAGTGAGACTGAAGCTTTCTTT; cdr3_aa: CASSLVPGSETEAFF
v_call: TRBV2; d_call: NA; j_call: TRBJ2-7; clone_size: few; cdr3_nt: TGTGCCAGTTCACTTACACTATACGAGCAGTACTTC; cdr3_aa: CASSLTLYEQYF
v_call: TRBV6-1; d_call: NA; j_call: TRBJ2-7; clone_size: many; cdr3_nt: TGTGCCAGCAAGGAAGGGATCTCCTACGAGCAGTACTTC; cdr3_aa: CASKEGISYEQYF
v_call: TRBV6-1; d_call: TRBD2; j_call: TRBJ2-7; clone_size: few; cdr3_nt: TGTGCCAGCCGGACTAGCGGGAAAAACGAGCAGTACTTC; cdr3_aa: CASRTSGKNEQYF
v_call: TRBV20-1; d_call: NA; j_call: TRBJ2-5; clone_size: few; cdr3_nt: TGCAGTGCTGGTCGACTATCCCAAGAGACCCAGTACTTC; cdr3_aa: CSAGRLSQETQYF
v_call: TRBV10-1; d_call: TRBD2; j_call: TRBJ2-1; clone_size: NA; cdr3_nt: TGCGCCAGCAGTAGTACTAGCGGATACAATGAGCAGTTCTTC; cdr3_aa: CASSSTSGYNEQFF
v_call: TRBV20-1; d_call: TRBD1; j_call: TRBJ2-5; clone_size: few; cdr3_nt: TGCAGTGCCAAAGGGACAGGGGGCACAGAGACCCAGTACTTC; cdr3_aa: CSAKGTGGTETQYF
v_call: TRBV11-3; d_call: TRBD2; j_call: TRBJ2-1; clone_size: once; cdr3_nt: TGTGCCAGCAGCTTAGACCCCGGGACTAGAGCTCAAAATGAGCAGTTCTTC; cdr3_aa: CASSLDPGTRAQNEQFF
v_call: TRBV5-4; d_call: TRBD2; j_call: TRBJ2-1; clone_size: NA; cdr3_nt: TGTGCCAGCAGGCAGACTAGCGGGGGAAGGGATGAGCAGTTCTTC; cdr3_aa: CASRQTSGGRDEQFF
v_call: TRBV7-9; d_call: TRBD1; j_call: TRBJ1-2; clone_size: NA; cdr3_nt: TGTGCCAGCAGAAAATTCCAGGGGGATGGCTACACCTTC; cdr3_aa: CASRKFQGDGYTF
v_call: TRBV29-1; d_call: NA; j_call: TRBJ2-3; clone_size: few; cdr3_nt: TGCAGCGTTGAAGATCGGGGGGCCGCAAGTACGCAGTATTTT; cdr3_aa: CSVEDRGAASTQYF
v_call: TRBV20-1; d_call: TRBD1; j_call: TRBJ2-5; clone_size: few; cdr3_nt: TGCAGTGCTAGACACCCAGGGACAGGGGGTGAGACCCAGTACTTC; cdr3_aa: CSARHPGTGGETQYF
v_call: TRBV7-3; d_call: TRBD1; j_call: TRBJ2-1; clone_size: NA; cdr3_nt: TGTGCCAGCAGCTTTGAGGGGGCCGAATACAATGAGCAGTTCTTC; cdr3_aa: CASSFEGAEYNEQFF
v_call: TRBV6-5; d_call: TRBD1; j_call: TRBJ1-2; clone_size: few; cdr3_nt: TGTGCCAGCAGTTACTCGAGCAGGGGGGCCAGTGGCTACACCTTC; cdr3_aa: CASSYSSRGASGYTF
v_call: TRBV9; d_call: NA; j_call: TRBJ2-1; clone_size: few; cdr3_nt: TGTGCCAGCAGCGGGGCCCCGGGGGCTGATGAGCAGTTCTTC; cdr3_aa: CASSGAPGADEQFF
v_call: TRBV2; d_call: NA; j_call: TRBJ2-7; clone_size: NA; cdr3_nt: TGTGCCAGCAGTGTCGACCTTGGAGGGCGCTACGAGCAGTACTTC; cdr3_aa: CASSVDLGGRYEQYF
v_call: TRBV20-1; d_call: NA; j_call: TRBJ1-5; clone_size: NA; cdr3_nt: TGCAGTGCTCTCGGACAGATCAATCAGCCCCAGCATTTT; cdr3_aa: CSALGQINQPQHF
v_call: TRBV29-1; d_call: NA; j_call: TRBJ2-3; clone_size: NA; cdr3_nt: TGCAGCGTCTCTAGGGGCGGCACAGATACGCAGTATTTT; cdr3_aa: CSVSRGGTDTQYF